Included here is one TCR beta chain sequence, with context. Its target is not known. This sample is drawn from a study of shared clonotypes between healthy human individuals. Study in general: Aged between 18 and 49, the donors were a couple of women and three men. Regarding the study as a whole: Naive CD4 clonotype sharing across a few donors was 5% to 6%. Generally, estimated richness proved larger in naive subsets than it did in memory subsets. Shared clonotypes across all four donors exceeded non-shared ones in generation probability.

The CDR3 sequence is 13 residues long. Germline assignment: CDR1 MNHNY and CDR2 SVGAGI (reference sequence). V was clipped by 6 bases and J by 6 bases; unmatched bases: 4. Some clones are missing from TCRdb's copy, which holds only in-frame ones; the method was immunoSEQ multiplex PCR. The data contain approximately 350,000 clones, roughly 70% of them seen just once; the ten biggest clones take up 10% to 13%. This TCR came from a man aged 25 to 40 in good health. The gene calls are TRBV6-6 and TRBJ1-2, with 10 nucleotides matching TRBD1. The sequenced material came from memory CD4+ T cells sorted from blood. Subset given: CD45RA-negative fraction. The CDR3 coding sequence is TGTGCCAGCAGCCGACAGGGGGCGCATGGCTACACCTTC. Translated: CASSRQGAHGYTF.